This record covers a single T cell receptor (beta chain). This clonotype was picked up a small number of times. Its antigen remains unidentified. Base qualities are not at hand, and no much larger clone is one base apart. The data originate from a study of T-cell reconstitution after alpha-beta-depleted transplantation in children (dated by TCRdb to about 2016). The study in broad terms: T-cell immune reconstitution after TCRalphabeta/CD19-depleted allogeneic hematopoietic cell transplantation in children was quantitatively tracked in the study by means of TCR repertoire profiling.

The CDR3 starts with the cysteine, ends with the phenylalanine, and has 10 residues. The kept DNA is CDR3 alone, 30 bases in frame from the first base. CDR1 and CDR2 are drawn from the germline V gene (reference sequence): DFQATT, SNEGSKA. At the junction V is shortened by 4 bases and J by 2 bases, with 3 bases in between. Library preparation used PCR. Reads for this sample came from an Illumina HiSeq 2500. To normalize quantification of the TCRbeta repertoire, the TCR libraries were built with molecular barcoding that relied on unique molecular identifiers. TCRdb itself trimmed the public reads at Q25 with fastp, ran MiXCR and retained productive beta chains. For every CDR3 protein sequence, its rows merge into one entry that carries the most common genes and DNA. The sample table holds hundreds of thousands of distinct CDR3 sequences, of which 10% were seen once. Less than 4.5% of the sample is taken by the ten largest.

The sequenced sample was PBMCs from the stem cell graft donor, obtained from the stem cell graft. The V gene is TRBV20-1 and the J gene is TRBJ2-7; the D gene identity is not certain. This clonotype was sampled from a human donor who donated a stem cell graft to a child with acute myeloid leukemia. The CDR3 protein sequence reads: CSATPYEQYF. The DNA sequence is TGCAGTGCTACCCCCTACGAGCAGTACTTC.